This T cell receptor (beta chain) comes out of a study of shared clonotypes between healthy human individuals. The study's findings and limits: Researchers sampled blood only, noting tissue repertoires likely differ.

Using immunoSEQ multiplex PCR, the repertoire was profiled, and TCRdb retains in-frame clones only, with some absent. This table has over 1.5 million clones, under 99% appearing once. The CDR3 covers 16 residues. V was clipped by 5 bases and J by 0 bases; unmatched bases: 5. The germline V gene encodes CDR1 SGHAT and CDR2 FQNNGV. Regarding this clone: Its antigen is undetermined.

The rearrangement joins TRBV11-2 to TRBJ1-1; 11 bases align to TRBD1. Sequenced: naive CD4+ T cells sorted from blood. Subset indicated: CD45RA+ positively selected. The TCR comes from a man aged 25-45 years in good health. Here the CDR3 reads CASSPGQGVMNTEAFF. Here the CDR3 DNA reads TGTGCCAGCAGCCCGGGACAGGGGGTCATGAACACTGAAGCTTTCTTT.